Each of the 11 T cell receptor beta chains below was sequenced from the same sample in a study of tumor and adjacent non-tumor tissue in lung cancer. A modified ARM-PCR protocol with three rounds of nested PCR amplified TCRbeta. Each CDR3 protein is one row after TCRdb ran MiXCR on the multiplex PCR reads. The table has fewer than 90,000 distinct CDR3 sequences, roughly three quarters seen once. RNA was extracted from bulk tissue without any cell sorting. The normal lung tissue was taken more than 3 cm from the tumor edge. The sequencing sample was made of distant non-tumor lung tissue. These receptors were taken from a woman in her forties or fifties with non-small cell lung cancer.

With regard to this clonotype: This likely comes from a read error, as the CDR3 has no conserved phenylalanine or tryptophan at its end. The chain uses TRBV28 and TRBJ2-5; 7 positions match TRBD1. The V gene's germline CDR1 is MDHEN and CDR2 SYDVKM. This CDR3 comprises 14 residues. V was clipped by 8 bases and J by 1 base; unmatched bases: 7. The CDR3 coding sequence is TGTGCCAGCGGCAAGAGACAGGGCCAAGAGACCCAGTACATC. Translated: CASGKRQGQETQYI.

The chain recombines TRBV11-2 with TRBJ2-1; weak D call: TRBD2 (6 bases). Deletions cut 7 bases from V and 14 bases from J, with 24 bases between. The length of the CDR3 is 14 residues. CDR1 is SGHAT and CDR2 is FQNNGV in the germline V gene. The CDR3 nucleotides are TGTGCCAGCACCCTTAGCGGTATCTACAATGAAGAGTTCTTC. Encoded protein: CASTLSGIYNEEFF.

A remark on this clonotype: One base away lies a much larger clone, so this may be a sequencing read error. V and J are TRBV27 and TRBJ2-7; 8 bases are shared with TRBD1. Germline V gives CDR1 MNHEY, CDR2 SMNVEV (reference sequence). CDR3 length: 16 residues. CDR3: CASSLGQGTLPYEKYF. CDR3 bases: TGTGCCAGCAGTCTCGGACAGGGAACCTTACCCTACGAGAAGTACTTC.

With regard to this clonotype: A clone one base away is much larger, so this may be a read error. This chain joins TRBV30 and TRBJ2-7; D possibly corresponds to TRBD1 (6 bases). The CDR3 consists of 15 residues. The germline V gene has CDR1 GTSNPN and CDR2 SVGIG (reference sequence). CDR3: CAWSGGIVQGNEQSF. The CDR3 DNA reads as TGTGCCTGGAGTGGAGGAATAGTACAGGGAAACGAGCAGTCCTTC.

In regard to this clonotype: The CDR3 does not end in the conserved phenylalanine or tryptophan, so this is likely a read error. The rearrangement uses TRBV28 and TRBJ2-7, with TRBD1 matching 8 bases. CDR1 MDHEN and CDR2 SYDVKM come from the germline V gene. The CDR3 runs to 13 residues. CDR3 coding DNA: TGTACCAACAGTGCAGGGGGCCCCTACGAGCAGTACTTG. Residues: CTNSAGGPYEQYL.

Remarks on this clonotype: Relative to the germline gene, one junction end is altered; a read error may explain this. This chain uses TRBV12-3 or TRBV12-4 with TRBJ2-2; possibly TRBD2 for D (7 bases). The CDR3 consists of 15 residues. Written as DNA, the CDR3 is TGTGCCAGCAGTTTTACAGGGTTGGACAGCGGGGACCTGTTTTTT. It specifies CASSFTGLDSGDLFF.

Notes on this clonotype: An end of the junction differs from the germline gene, which may be a read error. This rearrangement joins TRBV29-1 to TRBJ2-1; D remains unclear. The CDR3 contains 14 residues. From germline, CDR1 is SQVTM and CDR2 ANQGSEA. The CDR3 reads CSVEDWSSYNEQLF. In DNA form, the CDR3 reads TGCAGCGTTGAAGACTGGAGTTCCTACAATGAGCAGTTATTC.

As concerns this clonotype: Germline is not matched at one junction end, which may reflect a read error. CDR3 protein: CVSSQIGGRASDTQYF. In nucleotides, the CDR3 is TGCGTCAGCAGCCAAATTGGCGGGAGGGCCTCAGATACGCAGTATTTT. The chain recombines TRBV4-1 with TRBJ2-3; TRBD2 matches 9 bases. Germline-derived CDR1 and CDR2 are MGHRA and YSYEKL. The CDR3 runs to 16 residues.

Comments on this clonotype: Being one base from a much bigger clone, this may be a read error. The rearrangement joins TRBV20-1 to TRBJ2-1; 9 nucleotides line up with TRBD1. The CDR3 is made up of 17 amino acids. Germline CDR1 is DFQATT and CDR2 is SNEGSKA (reference sequence). V gave up 6 bases and J gave up 9 bases; unmatched junction bases: 21. The DNA for the CDR3 is TGCAGTGCCCACCCGGGACAGGGCTCAGAGTTTCTTGGTGAGCAGTTCTTC. Its translation is CSAHPGQGSEFLGEQFF.

A word on this clonotype: Because it lacks the conserved phenylalanine or tryptophan at the end, this CDR3 is likely a read error. The DNA is omitted, as the CDR3 cannot be located on it reliably, and the CDR3 follows TCRdb's listing. This sequence joins TRBV11-2 and TRBJ1-1; the table calls TRBD1, which could not be checked here. With termini counted, the CDR3 has 15 amino acids. Germline V lookup: CDR1 SGHAT, CDR2 FQNNGV. The CDR3: CASSLQPGANTEAFI.

The rearrangement uses TRBV5-5 and TRBJ1-2; 9 nucleotides line up with TRBD1. Germline lookup yields CDR1 SGHKS and CDR2 YYEKEE (reference sequence). The CDR3 is 15 residues long. V lost 4 bases and J lost 3; bases outside the gene matches: 7. The CDR3 region has the DNA TGTGCCAGCAGCCTCCGGACAGGGGCTTACTATGGCTACACCTTC. This sequence encodes CASSLRTGAYYGYTF.